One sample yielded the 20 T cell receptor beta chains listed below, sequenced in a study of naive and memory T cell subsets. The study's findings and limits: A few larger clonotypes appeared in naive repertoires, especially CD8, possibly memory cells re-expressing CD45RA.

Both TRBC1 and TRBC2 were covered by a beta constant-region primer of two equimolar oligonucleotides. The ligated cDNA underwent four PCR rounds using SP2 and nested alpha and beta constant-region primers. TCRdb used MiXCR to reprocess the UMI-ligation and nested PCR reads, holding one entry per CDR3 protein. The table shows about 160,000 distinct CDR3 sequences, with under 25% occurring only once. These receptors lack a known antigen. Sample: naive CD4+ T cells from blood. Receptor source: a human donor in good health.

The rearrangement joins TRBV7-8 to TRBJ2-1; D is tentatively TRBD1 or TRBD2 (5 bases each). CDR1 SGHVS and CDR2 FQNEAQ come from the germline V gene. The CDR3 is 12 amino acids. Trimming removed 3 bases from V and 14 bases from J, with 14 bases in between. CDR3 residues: CASSFTGAMKFF. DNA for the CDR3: TGTGCCAGCAGCTTCACCGGGGCTATGAAGTTCTTC. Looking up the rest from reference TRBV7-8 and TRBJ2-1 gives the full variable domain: GAGVSQSPRYKVAKRGQDVALRCDPISGHVSLFWYQQALGQGPEFLTYFQNEAQLDKSGLPSDRFFAERPEGSVSTLKIQRTQQEDSAVYLCASSFTGAMKFFGPGTRLTVL.

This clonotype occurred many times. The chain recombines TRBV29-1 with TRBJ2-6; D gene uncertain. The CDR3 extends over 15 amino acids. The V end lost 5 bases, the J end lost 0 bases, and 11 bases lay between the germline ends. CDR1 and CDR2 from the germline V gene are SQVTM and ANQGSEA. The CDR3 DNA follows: TGCAGCGTTCTCAGACCGAACTCTGGGGCCAACGTCCTGACTTTC. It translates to CSVLRPNSGANVLTF.

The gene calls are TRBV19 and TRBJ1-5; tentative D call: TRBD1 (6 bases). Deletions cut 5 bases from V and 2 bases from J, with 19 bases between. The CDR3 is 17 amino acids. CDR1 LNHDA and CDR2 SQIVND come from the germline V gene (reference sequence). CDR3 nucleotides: TGTGCCAGTAGTGACACTGACAGGAGGGTCCGCAATCAGCCCCAGCATTTT. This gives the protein CASSDTDRRVRNQPQHF. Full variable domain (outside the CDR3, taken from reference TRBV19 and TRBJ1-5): DGGITQSPKYLFRKEGQNVTLSCEQNLNHDAMYWYRQDPGQGLRLIYYSQIVNDFQKGDIAEGYSVSREKKESFPLTVTSAQKNPTAFYLCASSDTDRRVRNQPQHFGDGTRLSIL.

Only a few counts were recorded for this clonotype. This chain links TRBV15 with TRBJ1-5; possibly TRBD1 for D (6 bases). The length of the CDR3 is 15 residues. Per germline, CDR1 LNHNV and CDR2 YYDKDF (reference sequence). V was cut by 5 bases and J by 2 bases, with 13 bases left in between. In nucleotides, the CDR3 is TGTGCCACCAGCCGGGGGCTGACAGGCAATCAGCCCCAGCATTTT. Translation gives CATSRGLTGNQPQHF.

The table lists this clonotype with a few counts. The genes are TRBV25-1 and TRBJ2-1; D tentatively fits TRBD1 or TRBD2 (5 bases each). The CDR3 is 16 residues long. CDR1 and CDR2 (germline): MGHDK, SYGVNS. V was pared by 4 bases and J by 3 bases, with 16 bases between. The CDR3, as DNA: TGTGCCAGCAGTGGGCCGGCAGGGAGAAGCTACAATGAGCAGTTCTTC. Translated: CASSGPAGRSYNEQFF.

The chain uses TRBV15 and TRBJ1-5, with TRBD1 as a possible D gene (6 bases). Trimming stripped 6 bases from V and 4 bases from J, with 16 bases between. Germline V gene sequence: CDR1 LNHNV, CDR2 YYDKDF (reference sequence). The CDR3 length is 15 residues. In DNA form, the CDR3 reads TGTGCCACCAGAGGGGGGCTCGTTGGAAATCAGCCCCAGCATTTT. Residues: CATRGGLVGNQPQHF. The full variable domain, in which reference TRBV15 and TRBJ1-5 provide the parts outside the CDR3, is DAMVIQNPRYQVTQFGKPVTLSCSQTLNHNVMYWYQQKSSQAPKLLFHYYDKDFNNEADTPDNFQSRRPNTSFCFLDIRSPGLGDTAMYLCATRGGLVGNQPQHFGDGTRLSIL.

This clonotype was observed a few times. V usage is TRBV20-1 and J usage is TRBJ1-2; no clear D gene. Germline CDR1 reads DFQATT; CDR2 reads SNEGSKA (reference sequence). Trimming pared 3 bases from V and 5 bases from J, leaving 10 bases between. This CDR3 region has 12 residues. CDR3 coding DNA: TGCAGTGCTAGGGCAAACATGTATGGCTACACCTTC. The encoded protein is CSARANMYGYTF.

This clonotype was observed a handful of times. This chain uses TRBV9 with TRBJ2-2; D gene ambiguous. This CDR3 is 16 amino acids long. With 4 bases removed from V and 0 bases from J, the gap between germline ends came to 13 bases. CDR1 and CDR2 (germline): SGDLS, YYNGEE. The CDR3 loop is CASSRLRFANTGELFF. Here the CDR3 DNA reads TGTGCCAGCAGCCGACTCCGGTTCGCGAACACCGGGGAGCTGTTTTTT.

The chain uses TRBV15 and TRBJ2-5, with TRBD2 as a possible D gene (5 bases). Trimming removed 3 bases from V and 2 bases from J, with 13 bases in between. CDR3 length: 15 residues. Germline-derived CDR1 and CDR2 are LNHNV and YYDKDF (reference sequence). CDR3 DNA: TGTGCCACCAGCAGGGACTTAAGCGGTCAAGAGACCCAGTACTTC. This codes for CATSRDLSGQETQYF.

The CDR3 spells CASTFGGGGAQYF. CDR3 in DNA: TGTGCCAGCACCTTTGGGGGAGGAGGGGCCCAGTACTTC. This rearrangement joins TRBV27 to TRBJ2-5; D is possibly TRBD2 (6 bases). Germline assignment: CDR1 MNHEY and CDR2 SMNVEV (reference sequence). The V end was cut by 7 bases, the J end by 9 bases, with 18 bases between. This CDR3 region has 13 residues.

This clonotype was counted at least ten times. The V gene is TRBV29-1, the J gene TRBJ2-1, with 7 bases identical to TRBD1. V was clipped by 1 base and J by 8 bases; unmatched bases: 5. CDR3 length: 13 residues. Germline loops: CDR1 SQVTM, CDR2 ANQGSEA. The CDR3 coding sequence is TGCAGCGTTGAAGCCCCGACAGGGTATGAGCAGTTCTTC. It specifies CSVEAPTGYEQFF.

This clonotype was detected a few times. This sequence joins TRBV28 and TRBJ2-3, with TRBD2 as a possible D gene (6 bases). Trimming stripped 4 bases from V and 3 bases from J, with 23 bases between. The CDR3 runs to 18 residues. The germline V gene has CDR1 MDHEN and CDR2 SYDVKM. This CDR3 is CASSSTYERGLSTDTQYF. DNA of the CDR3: TGTGCCAGCAGTTCAACCTATGAACGGGGACTCTCTACAGATACGCAGTATTTT.

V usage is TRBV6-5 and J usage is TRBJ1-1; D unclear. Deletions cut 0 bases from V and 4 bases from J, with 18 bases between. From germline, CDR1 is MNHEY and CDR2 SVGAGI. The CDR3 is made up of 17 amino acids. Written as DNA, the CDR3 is TGTGCCAGCAGTTACTCGGGCAGCCCCGGATCTGTCACTGAAGCTTTCTTT. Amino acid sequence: CASSYSGSPGSVTEAFF.

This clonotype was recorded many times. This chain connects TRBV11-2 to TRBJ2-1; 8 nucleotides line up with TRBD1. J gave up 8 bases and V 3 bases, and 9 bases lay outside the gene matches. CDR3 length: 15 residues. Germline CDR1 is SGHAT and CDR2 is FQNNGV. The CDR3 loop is CASSLSRDRFDEQFF. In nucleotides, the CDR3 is TGTGCCAGCAGCTTGTCCCGGGACAGGTTCGATGAGCAGTTCTTC.

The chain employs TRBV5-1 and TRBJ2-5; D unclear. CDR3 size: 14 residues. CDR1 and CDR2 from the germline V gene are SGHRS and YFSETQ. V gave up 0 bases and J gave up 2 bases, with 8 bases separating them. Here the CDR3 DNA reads TGCGCCAGCAGCTTGGTCGTCGGTCAAGAGACCCAGTACTTC. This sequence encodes CASSLVVGQETQYF.

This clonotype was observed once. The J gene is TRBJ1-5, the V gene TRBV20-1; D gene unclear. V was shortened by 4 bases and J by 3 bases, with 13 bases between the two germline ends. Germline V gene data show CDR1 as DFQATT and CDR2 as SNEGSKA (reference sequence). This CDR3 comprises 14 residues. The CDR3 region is CSAKVGRDNQPQHF. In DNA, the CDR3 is TGCAGTGCTAAGGTCGGGAGGGACAATCAGCCCCAGCATTTT.

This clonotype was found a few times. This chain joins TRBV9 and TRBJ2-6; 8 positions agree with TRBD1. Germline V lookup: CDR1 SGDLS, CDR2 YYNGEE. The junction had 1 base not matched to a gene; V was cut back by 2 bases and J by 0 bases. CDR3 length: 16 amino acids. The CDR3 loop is CASSVGQGSGANVLTF. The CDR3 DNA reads TGTGCCAGCAGCGTTGGACAGGGCTCTGGGGCCAACGTCCTGACTTTC.

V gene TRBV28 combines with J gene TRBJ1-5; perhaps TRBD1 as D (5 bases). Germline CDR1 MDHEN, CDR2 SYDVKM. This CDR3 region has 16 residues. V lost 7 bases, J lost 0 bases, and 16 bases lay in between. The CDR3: CASNRQGLYSNQPQHF. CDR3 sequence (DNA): TGTGCCAGCAATCGGCAGGGTCTCTATAGCAATCAGCCCCAGCATTTT.

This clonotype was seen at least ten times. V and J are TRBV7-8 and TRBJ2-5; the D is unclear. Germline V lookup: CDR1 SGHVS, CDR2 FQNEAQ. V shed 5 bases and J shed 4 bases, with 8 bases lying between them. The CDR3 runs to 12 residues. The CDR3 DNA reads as TGTGCCAGCAGCCGTGCACGAGAGACCCAGTACTTC. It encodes CASSRARETQYF. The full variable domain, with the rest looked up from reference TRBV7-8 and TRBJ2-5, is GAGVSQSPRYKVAKRGQDVALRCDPISGHVSLFWYQQALGQGPEFLTYFQNEAQLDKSGLPSDRFFAERPEGSVSTLKIQRTQQEDSAVYLCASSRARETQYFGPGTRLLVL.

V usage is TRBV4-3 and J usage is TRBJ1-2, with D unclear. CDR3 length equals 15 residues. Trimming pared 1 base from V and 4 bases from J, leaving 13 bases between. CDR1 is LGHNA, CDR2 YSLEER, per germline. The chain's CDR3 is CASSQVSRLPYGYTF. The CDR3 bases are TGCGCCAGCAGCCAAGTTAGTCGCCTACCCTATGGCTACACCTTC.